This T cell receptor (beta chain) was documented in a study of shared clonotypes between healthy human individuals. This clone has only a few counts. Its antigen is unknown. There are 16 residues in the CDR3. In germline, CDR1 is GTSNPN, CDR2 SVGIG (reference sequence). V shed 2 bases and J 4 bases; nucleotides not matched to a gene: 8. Findings and caveats of the study: Investigators expected sequencing depth to affect clonotype sharing among donors. Clonotypes that were shared across a handful of donors made up roughly 5% of naive CD4 clonotypes. Sampling covered nothing but blood. Tissue TCR repertoires likely differ from those found in blood.

Several immunoSEQ plates held equal portions of the genomic DNA taken from each subset. TCRdb's table, derived via immunoSEQ multiplex PCR, lists solely in-frame clones and lacks some. In the table there are about 800,000 clones, 90% to 98% of which are singletons. The naive CD8 population came from CD45RO-negative cells selected for CCR7, without terminally differentiated effector memory CD45RA+ cells. The sequencing input was naive CD8+ T cells sorted from blood. This sequence originates from a man aged 25-45 years in good health. The rearrangement joins TRBV30 to TRBJ1-3; TRBD1 matches at 10 bases. The CDR3 sequence: CAWSRGQGIIGNTIYF. DNA of the CDR3: TGTGCCTGGAGTCGGGGACAGGGGATAATCGGAAACACCATATATTTT.